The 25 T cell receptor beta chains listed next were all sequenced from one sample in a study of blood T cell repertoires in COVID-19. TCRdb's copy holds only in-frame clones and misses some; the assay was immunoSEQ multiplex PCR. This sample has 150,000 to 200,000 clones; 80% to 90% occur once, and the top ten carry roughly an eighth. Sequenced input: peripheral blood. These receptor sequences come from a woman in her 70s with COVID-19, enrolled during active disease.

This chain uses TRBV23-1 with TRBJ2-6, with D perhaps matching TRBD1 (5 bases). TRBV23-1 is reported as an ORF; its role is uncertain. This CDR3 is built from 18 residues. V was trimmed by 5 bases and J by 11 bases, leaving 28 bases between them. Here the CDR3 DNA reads TGCGCCAGCAGTAAGATGGGGCTACGCAACAAAGTCGGGCACGTCCTGACTTTC. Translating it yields CASSKMGLRNKVGHVLTF.

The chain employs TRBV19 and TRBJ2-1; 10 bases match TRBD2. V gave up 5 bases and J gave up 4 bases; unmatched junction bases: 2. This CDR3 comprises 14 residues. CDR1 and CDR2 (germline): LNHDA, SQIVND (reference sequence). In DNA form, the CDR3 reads TGTGCCAGTAGTGGGACTAGCGCATACAATGAGCAGTTCTTC. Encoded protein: CASSGTSAYNEQFF.

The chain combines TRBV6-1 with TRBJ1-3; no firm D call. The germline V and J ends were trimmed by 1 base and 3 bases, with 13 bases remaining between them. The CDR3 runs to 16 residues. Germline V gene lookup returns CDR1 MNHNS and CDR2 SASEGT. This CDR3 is CASSEGHGGLGNTIYF. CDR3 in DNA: TGTGCCAGCAGTGAAGGTCATGGCGGCCTTGGAAACACCATATATTTT.

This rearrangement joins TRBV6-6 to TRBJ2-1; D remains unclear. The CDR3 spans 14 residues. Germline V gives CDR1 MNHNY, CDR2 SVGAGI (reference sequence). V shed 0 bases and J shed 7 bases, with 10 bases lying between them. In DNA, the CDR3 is TGTGCCAGCAGTTACTCCGACAAGACGAATGAGCAGTTCTTC. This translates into CASSYSDKTNEQFF.

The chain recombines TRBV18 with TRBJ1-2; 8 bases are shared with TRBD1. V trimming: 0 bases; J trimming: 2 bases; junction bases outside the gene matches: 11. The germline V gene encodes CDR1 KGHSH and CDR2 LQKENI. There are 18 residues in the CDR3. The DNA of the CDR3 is TGTGCCAGCTCACCACCGACGGGACAGGAAGCCCTGAACTATGGCTACACCTTC. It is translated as CASSPPTGQEALNYGYTF.

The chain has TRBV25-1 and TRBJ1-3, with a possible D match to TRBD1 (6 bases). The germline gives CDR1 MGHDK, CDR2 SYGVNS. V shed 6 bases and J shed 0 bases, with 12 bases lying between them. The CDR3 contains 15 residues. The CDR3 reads CASSRDNFSGNTIYF. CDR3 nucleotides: TGTGCCAGCAGCCGGGACAATTTCTCTGGAAACACCATATATTTT.

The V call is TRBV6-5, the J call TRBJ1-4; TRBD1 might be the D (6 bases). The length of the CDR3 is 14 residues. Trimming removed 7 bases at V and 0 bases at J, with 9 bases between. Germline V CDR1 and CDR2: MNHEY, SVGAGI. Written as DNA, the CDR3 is TGTGCCAGCAACAGGGTTGCAACTAATGAAAAACTGTTTTTT. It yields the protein CASNRVATNEKLFF.

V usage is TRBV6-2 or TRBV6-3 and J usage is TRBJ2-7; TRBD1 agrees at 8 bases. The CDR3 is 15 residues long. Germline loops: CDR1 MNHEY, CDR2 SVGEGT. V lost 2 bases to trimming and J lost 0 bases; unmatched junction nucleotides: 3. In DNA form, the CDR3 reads TGTGCCAGCAGTTACCTGGACAGGGCCTCCTACGAGCAGTACTTC. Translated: CASSYLDRASYEQYF.

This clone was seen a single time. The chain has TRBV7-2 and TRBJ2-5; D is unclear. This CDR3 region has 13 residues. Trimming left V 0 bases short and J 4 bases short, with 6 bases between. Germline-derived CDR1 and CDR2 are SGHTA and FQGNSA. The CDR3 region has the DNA TGTGCCAGCAGCTTAGCCGTACTAGAGACCCAGTACTTC. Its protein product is CASSLAVLETQYF.

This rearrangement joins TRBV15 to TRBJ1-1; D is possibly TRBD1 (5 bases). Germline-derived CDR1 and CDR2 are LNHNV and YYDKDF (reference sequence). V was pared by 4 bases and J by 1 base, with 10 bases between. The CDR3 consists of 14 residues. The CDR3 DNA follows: TGTGCCACCAGCAAACAGGTTAGGAACACTGAAGCTTTCTTT. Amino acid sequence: CATSKQVRNTEAFF.

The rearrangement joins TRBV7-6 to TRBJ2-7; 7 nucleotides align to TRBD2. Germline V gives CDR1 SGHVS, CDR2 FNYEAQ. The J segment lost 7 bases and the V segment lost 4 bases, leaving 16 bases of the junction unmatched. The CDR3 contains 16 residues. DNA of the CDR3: TGTGCCAGCAGCTCCTCACCTGGACTAAAAGCGGGGGAGCAGTACTTC. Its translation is CASSSSPGLKAGEQYF.

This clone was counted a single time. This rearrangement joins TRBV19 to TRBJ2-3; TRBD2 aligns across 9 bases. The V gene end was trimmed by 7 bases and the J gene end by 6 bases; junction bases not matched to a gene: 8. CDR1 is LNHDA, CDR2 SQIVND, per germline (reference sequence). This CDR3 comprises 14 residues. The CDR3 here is CASTILAGSDTQYF. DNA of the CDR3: TGTGCCAGTACGATTCTAGCGGGATCGGATACGCAGTATTTT.

The CDR3: CASSFQASGNTGELFF. CDR3 nucleotides: TGTGCCAGCAGCTTCCAAGCTAGCGGTAACACCGGGGAGCTGTTTTTT. The chain has TRBV7-3 and TRBJ2-2, with TRBD2 matching over 7 bases. The germline V gene has CDR1 SGHTA and CDR2 FQGTGA. V shed 3 bases and J 2 bases; nucleotides not matched to a gene: 6. The CDR3 has 16 residues.

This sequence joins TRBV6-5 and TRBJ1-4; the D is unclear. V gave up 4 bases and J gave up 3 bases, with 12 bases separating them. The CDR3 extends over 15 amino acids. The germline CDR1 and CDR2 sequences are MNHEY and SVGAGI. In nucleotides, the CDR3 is TGTGCCAGCAGTTCCCAGGAGGGCCCTAATGAAAAACTGTTTTTT. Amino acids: CASSSQEGPNEKLFF.

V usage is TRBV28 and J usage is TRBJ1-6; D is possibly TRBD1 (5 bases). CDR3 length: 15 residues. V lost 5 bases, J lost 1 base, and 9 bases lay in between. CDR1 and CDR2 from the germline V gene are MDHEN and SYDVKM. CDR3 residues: CASSRGISYNSPLHF. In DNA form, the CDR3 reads TGTGCCAGCAGTCGGGGGATTTCCTATAATTCACCCCTCCACTTT.

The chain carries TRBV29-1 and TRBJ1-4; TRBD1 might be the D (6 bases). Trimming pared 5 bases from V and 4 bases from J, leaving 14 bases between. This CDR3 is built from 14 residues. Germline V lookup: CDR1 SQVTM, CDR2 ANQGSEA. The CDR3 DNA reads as TGCAGCGTTTCAAAAACAGGGTATAATGAAAAACTGTTTTTT. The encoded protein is CSVSKTGYNEKLFF.

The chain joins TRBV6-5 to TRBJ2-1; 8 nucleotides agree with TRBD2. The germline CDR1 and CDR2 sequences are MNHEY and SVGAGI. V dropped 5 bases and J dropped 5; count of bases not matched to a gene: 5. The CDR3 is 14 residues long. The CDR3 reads CASSRELADNEQFF. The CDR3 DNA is TGTGCCAGCAGTCGGGAACTAGCGGACAATGAGCAGTTCTTC.

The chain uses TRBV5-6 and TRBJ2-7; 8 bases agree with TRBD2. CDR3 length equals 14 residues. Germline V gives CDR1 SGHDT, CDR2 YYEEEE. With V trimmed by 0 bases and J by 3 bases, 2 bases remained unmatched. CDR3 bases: TGTGCCAGCAGCTTGGGGGGACTAGGCTACGAGCAGTACTTC. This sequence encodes CASSLGGLGYEQYF.

The CDR3: CASSQALAGVLVETQYF. The CDR3 DNA sequence: TGTGCCAGCAGCCAAGCCCTAGCGGGAGTGTTGGTAGAGACCCAGTACTTC. The chain links TRBV4-2 to TRBJ2-5, with 10 bases lining up with TRBD2. Germline loops: CDR1 LGHNA, CDR2 YNFKEQ. V shed 1 base, J shed 4 bases, and the junction held 9 bases outside the gene matches. The CDR3 runs 17 residues.

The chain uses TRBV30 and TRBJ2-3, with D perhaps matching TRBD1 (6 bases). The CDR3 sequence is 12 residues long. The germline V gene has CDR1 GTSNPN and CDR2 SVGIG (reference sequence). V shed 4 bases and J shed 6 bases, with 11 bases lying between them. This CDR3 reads CAWKQGIDTQYF. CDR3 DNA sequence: TGTGCCTGGAAACAGGGTATTGATACGCAGTATTTT.

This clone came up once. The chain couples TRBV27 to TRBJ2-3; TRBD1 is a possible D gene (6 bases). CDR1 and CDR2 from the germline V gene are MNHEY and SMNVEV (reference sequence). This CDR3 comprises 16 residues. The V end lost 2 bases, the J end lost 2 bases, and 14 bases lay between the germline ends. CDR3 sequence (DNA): TGTGCCAGCAGTTTACGAGGGGGTGCCTACACAGATACGCAGTATTTT. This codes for CASSLRGGAYTDTQYF.

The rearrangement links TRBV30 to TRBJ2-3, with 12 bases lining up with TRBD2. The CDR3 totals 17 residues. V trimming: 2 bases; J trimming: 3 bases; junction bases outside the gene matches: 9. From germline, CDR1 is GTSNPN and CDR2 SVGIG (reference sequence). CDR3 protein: CAWSKLAGGFGTDTQYF. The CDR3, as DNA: TGTGCCTGGAGTAAACTAGCGGGAGGATTTGGGACAGATACGCAGTATTTT.

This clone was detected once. CDR3: CASSWGDRERETQYF. The CDR3 DNA reads TGCGCCAGCAGCTGGGGGGACAGGGAGCGCGAGACCCAGTACTTC. The gene calls are TRBV5-1 and TRBJ2-5, with TRBD1 identical over 9 bases. The V gene's germline CDR1 is SGHRS and CDR2 YFSETQ. The CDR3 has 15 residues. The trim removed 3 bases at V and 5 bases at J, leaving 8 bases unmatched.

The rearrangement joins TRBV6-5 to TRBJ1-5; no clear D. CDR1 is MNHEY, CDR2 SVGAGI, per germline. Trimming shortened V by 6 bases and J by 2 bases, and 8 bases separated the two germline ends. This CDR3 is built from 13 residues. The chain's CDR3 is CASRDGGNQPQHF. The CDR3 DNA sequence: TGTGCCAGCAGGGACGGGGGCAATCAGCCCCAGCATTTT.

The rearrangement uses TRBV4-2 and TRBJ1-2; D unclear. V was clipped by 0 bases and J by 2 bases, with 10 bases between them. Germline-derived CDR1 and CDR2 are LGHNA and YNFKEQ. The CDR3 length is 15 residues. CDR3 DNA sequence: TGTGCCAGCAGCCAAGATCGTACACCCAACTATGGCTACACCTTC. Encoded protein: CASSQDRTPNYGYTF.